Listed here is a single T cell receptor beta chain. Clones were sequenced by immunoSEQ multiplex PCR, and TCRdb holds only the in-frame ones, with some missing. The table lists about 380,000 clones, about 88% of them singletons. Across fewer than 25 US areas, participants ranged in age from about 18 to 90 years. This record belongs to a study of blood T cell repertoires in COVID-19. The germline V and J ends were trimmed by 3 bases and 3 bases, with 8 bases remaining between them. This CDR3 spans 13 amino acids. CDR1 is SGHDN and CDR2 is FVKESK in the germline V gene. The chain links TRBV14 to TRBJ1-1, with D unclear. Sequenced input: PBMCs or T cells enriched from blood (not recorded which). This clonotype was obtained from a woman in her late teens or twenties who had recovered from COVID-19. CDR3 residues: CASSQVEDTEAFF. CDR3 nucleotide sequence: TGTGCCAGCAGCCAGGTCGAGGACACTGAAGCTTTCTTT.